This TCR beta chain was recorded in a study of cytomegalovirus exposure and HLA in healthy donors. Vbeta (60) and Jbeta (13) primers were used in the PCR. Profiling relied on immunoSEQ multiplex PCR, and the TCRdb table lists in-frame clones only, not all of them. The sample records 80,000 to 100,000 clones, roughly three quarters being singletons. Trimming took 1 base from V and 2 from J, leaving 11 bases between them. The germline CDR1 and CDR2 sequences are SGHRS and YFSETQ. The CDR3 is 15 residues long. Sample: PBMCs. This TCR derives from a man in his forties or fifties in good health and CMV-seronegative. The chain has TRBV5-1 and TRBJ2-3, with D maybe TRBD1 (6 bases). Written as DNA, the CDR3 is TGCGCCAGCAGCTTGCAGGGGTCCGCCACAGATACGCAGTATTTT. The encoded protein is CASSLQGSATDTQYF.